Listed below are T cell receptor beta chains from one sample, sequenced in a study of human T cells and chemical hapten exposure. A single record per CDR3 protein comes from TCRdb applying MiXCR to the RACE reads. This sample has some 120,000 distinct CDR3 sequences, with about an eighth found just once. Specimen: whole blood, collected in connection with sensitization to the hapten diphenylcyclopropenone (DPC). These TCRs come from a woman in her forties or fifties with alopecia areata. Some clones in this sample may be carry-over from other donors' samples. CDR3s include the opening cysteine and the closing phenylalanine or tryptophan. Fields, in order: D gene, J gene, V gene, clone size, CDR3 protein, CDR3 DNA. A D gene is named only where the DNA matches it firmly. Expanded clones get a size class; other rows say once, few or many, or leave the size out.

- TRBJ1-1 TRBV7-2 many CASSHLAAFF TGTGCCAGCAGCCATTTAGCGGCTTTCTTT
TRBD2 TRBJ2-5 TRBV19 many CATSGGAGETQYF TGTGCCACTAGCGGGGGGGCCGGGGAGACCCAGTACTTC
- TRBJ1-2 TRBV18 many CASSWAVDGYTF TGTGCCAGCTCATGGGCGGTCGATGGCTACACCTTC
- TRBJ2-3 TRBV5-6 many CASSLPLRTGVEDTQYF TGTGCCAGCAGCCTACCCCTGAGGACGGGGGTCGAGGATACGCAGTATTTT
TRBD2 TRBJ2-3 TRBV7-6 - CASSFGWTSGRTDTQYF TGTGCCAGCAGCTTCGGATGGACTAGCGGGCGCACAGATACGCAGTATTTT
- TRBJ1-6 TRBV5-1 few CASSLDNTGSPLHF TGCGCCAGCAGCTTGGACAACACTGGTTCACCCCTCCACTTT
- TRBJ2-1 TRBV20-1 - CSARGGETAYNEQFF TGCAGTGCTAGAGGAGGGGAGACAGCTTACAATGAGCAGTTCTTC
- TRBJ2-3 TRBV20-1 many CSARAGSADTQYF TGCAGTGCCCGAGCGGGTTCGGCAGATACGCAGTATTTT
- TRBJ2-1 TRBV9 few CASSPPTGAYYNEQFF TGTGCCAGCAGCCCCCCGACAGGCGCTTATTACAATGAGCAGTTCTTC
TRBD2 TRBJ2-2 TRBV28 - CASRLSGRGGTGELFF TGTGCCAGCAGACTTAGCGGGAGAGGGGGCACCGGGGAGCTGTTTTTT
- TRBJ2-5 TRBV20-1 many CSARATLQETQYF TGCAGTGCTAGAGCAACTCTCCAAGAGACCCAGTACTTC
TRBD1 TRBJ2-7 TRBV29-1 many CSVEDRGPGQGYYEQYF TGCAGCGTTGAAGATCGGGGACCGGGACAGGGCTACTACGAGCAGTACTTC
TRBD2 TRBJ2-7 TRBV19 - CASSANSGRGDEQYF TGTGCCAGTAGTGCAAATAGCGGGAGAGGCGACGAGCAGTACTTC
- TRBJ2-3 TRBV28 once CASSPGFSNTQYF TGTGCCAGCAGTCCGGGCTTTTCAAATACGCAGTATTTT
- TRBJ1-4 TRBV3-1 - CASSPWEPPTNEKLFF TGTGCCAGCAGCCCCTGGGAGCCCCCAACTAATGAAAAACTGTTTTTT
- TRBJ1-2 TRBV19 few CASRSQGDKYGYTF TGTGCCAGTAGGTCCCAGGGAGACAAGTATGGCTACACCTTC
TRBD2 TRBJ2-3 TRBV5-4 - CASSLGTSSDTQYF TGTGCCAGCAGCTTGGGGACTAGCTCAGATACGCAGTATTTT
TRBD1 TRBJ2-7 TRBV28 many CATAGQGSYEQYF TGTGCCACGGCCGGACAGGGTTCCTACGAGCAGTACTTC
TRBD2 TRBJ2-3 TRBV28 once CASSHSRLAGTDTQYF TGTGCCAGCAGCCACTCTCGACTAGCGGGTACAGATACGCAGTATTTT
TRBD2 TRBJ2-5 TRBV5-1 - CASAQRDLDETQYF TGCGCCAGCGCCCAGCGGGATCTGGACGAGACCCAGTACTTC
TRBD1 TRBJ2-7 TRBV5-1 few CASSSGQDAYEQYF TGCGCCAGCAGCTCTGGACAGGATGCCTACGAGCAGTACTTC
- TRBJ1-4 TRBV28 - CASSPPPSATNEKLFF TGTGCCAGCAGTCCCCCACCGAGTGCAACTAATGAAAAACTGTTTTTT
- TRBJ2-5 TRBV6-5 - CASSWRLQETQYF TGTGCCAGCAGTTGGAGACTGCAAGAGACCCAGTACTTC
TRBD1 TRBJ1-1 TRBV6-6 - CASSYGQEPEAFF TGTGCCAGCAGTTATGGACAGGAGCCTGAAGCTTTCTTT
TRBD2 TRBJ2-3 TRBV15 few CATSISASGGKDTQYF TGTGCCACCAGCATTTCCGCTAGCGGGGGTAAAGATACGCAGTATTTT
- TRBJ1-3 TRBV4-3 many CASSHLKAGTGNTIYF TGCGCCAGCAGCCACCTCAAGGCAGGAACTGGAAACACCATATATTTT
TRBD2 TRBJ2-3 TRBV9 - CASSAGLAGETQYF TGTGCCAGCAGCGCGGGACTAGCGGGAGAAACGCAGTATTTT
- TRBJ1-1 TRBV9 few CASSVEPGRDTEAFF TGTGCCAGCAGCGTAGAACCGGGCCGGGACACTGAAGCTTTCTTT
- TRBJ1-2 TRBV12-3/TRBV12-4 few CASSLTGSSGYTF TGTGCCAGCAGTTTAACAGGCTCTAGTGGCTACACCTTC
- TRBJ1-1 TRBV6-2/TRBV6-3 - CASTPQGLIPAFF TGTGCCAGCACTCCACAGGGTCTGATTCCAGCTTTCTTT
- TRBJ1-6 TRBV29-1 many CSVWPGENSPLHF TGCAGCGTTTGGCCGGGAGAAAATTCACCCCTCCACTTT
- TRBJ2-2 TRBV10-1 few CASSAQSNTGELFF TGCGCCAGCAGTGCCCAGTCGAACACCGGGGAGCTGTTTTTT
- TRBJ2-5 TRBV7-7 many CASSLGPRGEETQYF TGTGCTAGCAGCTTAGGTCCCAGGGGAGAAGAGACCCAGTACTTC
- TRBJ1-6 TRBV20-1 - CSARLGAVYNSPLHF TGCAGTGCTAGATTGGGGGCCGTCTATAATTCACCCCTCCACTTT
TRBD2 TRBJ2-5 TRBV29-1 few CSVGNPGGETQYF TGCAGCGTTGGAAACCCCGGGGGGGAGACCCAGTACTTC
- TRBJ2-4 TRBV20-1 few CSTLGVAKNIQYF TGCAGTACCTTGGGAGTAGCCAAAAACATTCAGTACTTC
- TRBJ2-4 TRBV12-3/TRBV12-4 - CASCASPENIQYF TGTGCCAGCTGCGCCTCCCCTGAAAACATTCAGTACTTC
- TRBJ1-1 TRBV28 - CASSFGHLTEAFF TGTGCCAGCAGTTTTGGCCACCTCACTGAAGCTTTCTTT
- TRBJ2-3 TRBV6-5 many CASSYQGSQVDTQYF TGTGCCAGCAGTTACCAGGGATCTCAAGTGGATACGCAGTATTTT
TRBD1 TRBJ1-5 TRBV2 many CASSGRQGNQPQHF TGTGCCAGCAGCGGTCGACAGGGGAATCAGCCCCAGCATTTT
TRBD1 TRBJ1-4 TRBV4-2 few CASSQGQGAANEKLFF TGTGCCAGCAGCCAGGGACAGGGGGCGGCTAATGAAAAACTGTTTTTT
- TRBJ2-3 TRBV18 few CASSPALRGGTDTQYF TGTGCCAGCTCACCCGCGTTGCGCGGGGGCACAGATACGCAGTATTTT
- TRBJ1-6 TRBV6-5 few CASSYRQKGHSPLHF TGTGCCAGCAGTTACCGGCAGAAAGGGCATTCACCCCTCCACTTT
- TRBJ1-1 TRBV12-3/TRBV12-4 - CASSFRHLGAMNTEAFF TGTGCCAGCAGTTTTCGTCATCTGGGGGCCATGAACACTGAAGCTTTCTTT
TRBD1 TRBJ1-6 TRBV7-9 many CASSLGGQGNNSPLHF TGTGCCAGCAGCTTGGGGGGACAGGGGAATAATTCACCCCTCCACTTT
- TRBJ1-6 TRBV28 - CASSSIRDPLHF TGTGCCAGCAGTTCTATCCGGGACCCCCTCCACTTT
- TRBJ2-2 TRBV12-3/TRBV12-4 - CASSPSNTGELFF TGTGCCAGCAGTCCGAGTAACACCGGGGAGCTGTTTTTT
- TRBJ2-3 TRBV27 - CASSSRLGNTQYF TGTGCCAGCAGTTCCCGACTAGGCAATACGCAGTATTTT